This is a list of T cell receptor beta chains from one sample in a study of regulatory T cells. The method was immunoSEQ multiplex PCR; TCRdb's version includes in-frame clones alone and lacks a portion of them. The table shows 25,000 to 30,000 clones, with roughly 90% occurring only once. Specimen: conventional CD4+ T cells sorted from blood. The source is a person under 30 with CD3G deficiency. The CDR3 runs from the conserved cysteine through the conserved F or W. Each record gives: V gene, CDR3 protein.

>TRBV30
CAWSVTGEKTQYF
>TRBV6-6
CASSQQGPYTEAFF
>TRBV6-5
CASSPRRGYEQYF
>TRBV7-8
CASSQFARLGLASNEQFF
>TRBV6-1
CASSSQQGRQPQHF
>TRBV28
CASGTSYEQYF
>TRBV19
CASSGSFGSGANVLTF
>TRBV28
CASTRGPLAEAFF
>TRBV6-1
CASSLRQVDGYTF
>TRBV5-1
CASSLGRISSYEQYF
>TRBV6-1
CASSERGRGRYGYTF
>TRBV5-1
CASSFRGNNEQFF
>TRBV10-3
CAISDRQGSGELFF
>TRBV4-1
CASSERGGIGNQPQHF
>TRBV7-9
CASSRGQAGNTIYF
>TRBV4-2
CASSQRLLRGNEQFF
>TRBV5-1
CASSQTDPSYEQYF
>TRBV4-1
CASSQDWANYGYTF